This T cell receptor beta chain appears in the sequencing data of a study of response to subunit inactivated influenza vaccine. Each CDR3 protein gets one entry after TCRdb re-called the RT-PCR reads with MiXCR. This table holds 650,000 to 800,000 distinct CDR3 sequences, more than 11% found once. Points from the study as a whole: The authors suggested that every seasonal influenza vaccination recruits few new T cells.

This clonotype appeared many times. As yet, its antigen is unknown. Germline CDR1 reads LGHNA; CDR2 reads YNFKEQ. This CDR3 contains 16 residues. The V and J ends lost 4 bases and 4 bases, in that order; junction bases with no gene match: 4. The genes are TRBV4-2 and TRBJ2-1, with 13 nucleotides matching TRBD2. Sequenced here: PBMCs from blood, sampled around 14 days before vaccination. The TCR comes from a man aged 45-65 years who received an inactivated influenza vaccine. The CDR3 protein is CASSRRTSGGYNEQFF. CDR3 DNA sequence: TGTGCCAGCAGCCGTCGGACTAGCGGGGGTTACAATGAGCAGTTCTTC.